These 30 T cell receptor beta chains were sequenced from one sample in a study of cytomegalovirus exposure and HLA in healthy donors. 60 Vbeta and 13 Jbeta primers were used in PCR. Profiled with immunoSEQ multiplex PCR; TCRdb holds only in-frame clones, not every one. Counted here are some 200,000 clones, around 79% occurring once; the ten biggest clones make up 1.5% to 2%. The source material was PBMCs. These receptors originate from a man between 18 and 35 years old in good health and CMV-seronegative.

V gene TRBV6-1 combines with J gene TRBJ2-7; 7 positions agree with TRBD1. V lost 2 bases to trimming and J lost 1 base; unmatched junction nucleotides: 5. CDR3 length: 15 residues. Looked up from germline, CDR1 is MNHNS and CDR2 is SASEGT. DNA for the CDR3: TGTGCCAGCAGTGAACGCGAGACAGGGTCCTACGAGCAGTACTTC. This codes for CASSERETGSYEQYF.

This clone was observed a few times. The rearrangement joins TRBV27 to TRBJ1-4; TRBD1 might be the D (5 bases). Germline CDR1 and CDR2: MNHEY and SMNVEV (reference sequence). Trimming removed 5 bases at V and 5 bases at J, with 18 bases between. The length of the CDR3 is 16 residues. CDR3 coding DNA: TGTGCCAGCAGTCCTAGTCGTCGGGGGTTCAATGAAAAACTGTTTTTT. It translates to CASSPSRRGFNEKLFF.

The chain joins TRBV9 to TRBJ2-3, with TRBD1 identical over 8 bases. CDR1 is SGDLS and CDR2 is YYNGEE in the germline V gene. With V trimmed by 0 bases and J by 11 bases, 14 bases remained unmatched. This CDR3 is built from 16 residues. The chain's CDR3 is CASSVGQGTPQGRQYF. Here the CDR3 DNA reads TGTGCCAGCAGCGTAGGACAGGGGACTCCCCAGGGAAGGCAGTATTTT.

J is TRBJ1-2 and V is TRBV27, with 10 bases aligning to TRBD1. Trimming at V came to 4 bases and at J to 7 bases, leaving 18 bases not matched to a gene. CDR1 and CDR2 (germline): MNHEY, SMNVEV (reference sequence). There are 18 residues in the CDR3. For the CDR3, the DNA is TGTGCCAGCAGTTACCACTACAGGACAGGGGGTCCAAGAGGTGGCTACACCTTC. Its protein is CASSYHYRTGGPRGGYTF.

V is TRBV7-3 and J is TRBJ2-1; 10 bases agree with TRBD2. CDR3 length equals 15 residues. Trimming at V came to 1 base and at J to 9 bases, leaving 6 bases not matched to a gene. Germline V gene lookup returns CDR1 SGHTA and CDR2 FQGTGA. This CDR3 is CASSLRGRLAGEQFF. As DNA, the CDR3 is TGTGCCAGCAGCTTAAGGGGGAGACTAGCGGGTGAGCAGTTCTTC.

This sequence joins TRBV5-4 and TRBJ2-7; D call uncertain. The ends were cut back, 3 bases at V and 2 bases at J, with 3 bases in the middle. The CDR3 loop spans 11 amino acids. Looked up from germline, CDR1 is SGHNT and CDR2 is YYREEE (reference sequence). Here the CDR3 DNA reads TGTGCCAGCAGCTCGGCCTACGAGCAGTACTTC. Protein product: CASSSAYEQYF. The full variable domain, rest sourced from reference TRBV5-4 and TRBJ2-7, is ETGVTQSPTHLIKTRGQQVTLRCSSQSGHNTVSWYQQALGQGPQFIFQYYREEENGRGNFPPRFSGLQFPNYSSELNVNALELDDSALYLCASSSAYEQYFGPGTRLTVT.

V gene TRBV28 combines with J gene TRBJ2-1; 9 nucleotides agree with TRBD2. CDR3 size: 17 residues. J gave up 4 bases and V 6 bases, and 13 bases lay outside the gene matches. Germline V gives CDR1 MDHEN, CDR2 SYDVKM. CDR3 sequence reads: CASRGSSGMGNYNEQFF. The CDR3 bases are TGTGCCAGCAGAGGGTCTAGCGGGATGGGTAATTACAATGAGCAGTTCTTC. The variable domain in full, with the rest retrieved from reference TRBV28 and TRBJ2-1, is DVKVTQSSRYLVKRTGEKVFLECVQDMDHENMFWYRQDPGLGLRLIYFSYDVKMKEKGDIPEGYSVSREKKERFSLILESASTNQTSMYLCASRGSSGMGNYNEQFFGPGTRLTVL.

This clone was counted only a few times. The V call is TRBV18, the J call TRBJ2-7; 7 nucleotides agree with TRBD1. From germline, CDR1 is KGHSH and CDR2 LQKENI. This CDR3 is 14 amino acids long. After removal of 1 base from V and 3 bases from J, the junction contained 3 bases not matched to a gene. The CDR3 is CASSPRQGVYEQYF. The CDR3 nucleotides read TGTGCCAGCTCACCACGACAGGGAGTCTACGAGCAGTACTTC.

This chain connects TRBV30 to TRBJ2-7; TRBD1 might be the D (6 bases). The V end was cut by 4 bases, the J end by 5 bases, with 9 bases between. CDR1 is GTSNPN and CDR2 is SVGIG in the germline V gene (reference sequence). This CDR3 is 11 amino acids long. This CDR3 is CAWKQGHEQYF. The CDR3 region has the DNA TGTGCCTGGAAACAGGGTCACGAGCAGTACTTC.

The chain joins TRBV27 to TRBJ2-1, with a tentative D call TRBD2 (5 bases). CDR3 length equals 21 residues. Germline assignment: CDR1 MNHEY and CDR2 SMNVEV (reference sequence). The V end lost 0 bases, the J end lost 5 bases, and 29 bases lay between the germline ends. The chain's CDR3 is CASSLSSGSWTAQWGNNEQFF. The CDR3 coding sequence is TGTGCCAGCAGTTTATCTTCGGGGAGCTGGACGGCGCAATGGGGTAACAATGAGCAGTTCTTC.

The V gene is TRBV9, the J gene TRBJ1-2; 8 positions match TRBD1. V shed 3 bases and J 4 bases; nucleotides not matched to a gene: 20. Germline CDR1 and CDR2: SGDLS and YYNGEE. The length of the CDR3 is 19 residues. The CDR3 DNA sequence: TGTGCCAGCAGCGCTGAGGGGGAAAGGACAGGGAAGATTGGCTATGGCTACACCTTC. Translated, it gives CASSAEGERTGKIGYGYTF. Combining the CDR3 with reference TRBV9 and TRBJ1-2 gives the whole variable domain DSGVTQTPKHLITATGQRVTLRCSPRSGDLSVYWYQQSLDQGLQFLIQYYNGEERAKGNILERFSAQQFPDLHSELNLSSLELGDSALYFCASSAEGERTGKIGYGYTFGSGTRLTVV.

The chain has TRBV13 and TRBJ1-1; D possibly corresponds to TRBD1 (5 bases). V was pared by 0 bases and J by 4 bases, with 12 bases between. CDR1 is PRHDT, CDR2 FYEKMQ, per germline (reference sequence). This CDR3 region has 15 residues. CDR3 coding DNA: TGTGCCAGCAGCTTAGGGGGGCAGGGTAGCACTGAAGCTTTCTTT. Encoded protein: CASSLGGQGSTEAFF.

The chain has TRBV6-5 and TRBJ1-3; TRBD1 matches 10 bases. V lost 2 bases to trimming and J lost 2 bases; unmatched junction nucleotides: 3. Germline V gene lookup returns CDR1 MNHEY and CDR2 SVGAGI. The CDR3 runs to 16 residues. CDR3 protein: CASSYGTGAAGNTIYF. DNA of the CDR3: TGTGCCAGCAGTTACGGGACAGGGGCGGCTGGAAACACCATATATTTT.

This clone came up once. J is TRBJ1-1 and V is TRBV18; no clear D gene. This CDR3 has 13 residues. V lost 3 bases to trimming and J lost 2 bases, with 7 bases between them. Germline-derived CDR1 and CDR2 are KGHSH and LQKENI. CDR3 sequence (DNA): TGTGCCAGCTCACCGGCGGTTAACACTGAAGCTTTCTTT. It encodes CASSPAVNTEAFF.

The V gene is TRBV6-5, the J gene TRBJ1-4, with no clear D. Between the trimmed V and J ends, which lost 6 bases and 4 bases, there was a span of 6 bases. The CDR3 is 12 residues long. Germline CDR1 is MNHEY and CDR2 is SVGAGI. The CDR3 region is CASRGHNEKLFF. The CDR3, as DNA: TGTGCCAGCAGGGGCCATAATGAAAAACTGTTTTTT.

The V and J genes are TRBV30 and TRBJ2-5; TRBD1 agrees at 7 bases. V shed 4 bases, J shed 4 bases, and the junction held 6 bases outside the gene matches. Germline lookup yields CDR1 GTSNPN and CDR2 SVGIG (reference sequence). This CDR3 comprises 13 residues. CDR3 loop: CAWTTGAGETQYF. The DNA of the CDR3 is TGTGCCTGGACAACAGGGGCGGGAGAGACCCAGTACTTC.

This clone was seen only a few times. This chain connects TRBV6-1 to TRBJ2-3; 7 nucleotides agree with TRBD1. J gave up 2 bases and V 8 bases, and 10 bases lay outside the gene matches. There are 15 residues in the CDR3. Germline lookup yields CDR1 MNHNS and CDR2 SASEGT. The DNA for the CDR3 is TGTGCCAGCTGTCCCGGACAGGCCCACACAGATACGCAGTATTTT. Translated, it gives CASCPGQAHTDTQYF.

For this clone: Other nucleotide sequences from this sample produce the same CDR3. The V gene is TRBV7-3, the J gene TRBJ2-7; D is perhaps TRBD2 (6 bases). The CDR3 loop spans 12 amino acids. Per the germline V gene, CDR1 is SGHTA and CDR2 is FQGTGA. With 9 bases removed from V and 7 bases from J, the gap between germline ends came to 16 bases. CDR3 loop: CARGVGEAEQYF. The CDR3 bases are TGTGCCAGGGGAGTGGGGGAGGCTGAGCAGTACTTC. Using reference TRBV7-3 and TRBJ2-7 for the parts outside the CDR3, the full variable domain is GAGVSQTPSNKVTEKGKYVELRCDPISGHTALYWYRQSLGQGPEFLIYFQGTGAADDSGLPNDRFFAVRPEGSVSTLKIQRTERGDSAVYLCARGVGEAEQYFGPGTRLTVT.

This chain connects TRBV5-8 to TRBJ1-3; 9 bases map to TRBD1. V gave up 2 bases and J gave up 0 bases; unmatched junction bases: 6. Germline-derived CDR1 and CDR2 are SGHTS and YDEGEE. This CDR3 comprises 17 residues. CDR3 region: CASSLWTGDSSGNTIYF. The CDR3 nucleotides are TGTGCCAGCAGCTTATGGACAGGGGACTCCTCTGGAAACACCATATATTTT. Full variable domain (rest looked up from reference TRBV5-8 and TRBJ1-3): EAGVTQSPTHLIKTRGQQATLRCSPISGHTSVYWYQQALGLGLQFLLWYDEGEERNRGNFPPRFSGRQFPNYSSELNVNALELEDSALYLCASSLWTGDSSGNTIYFGEGSWLTVV.

V and J are TRBV10-1 and TRBJ2-7, with 11 bases fitting TRBD2. The V segment lost 10 bases and the J segment 2 bases; nucleotides outside the gene matches: 4. The length of the CDR3 is 13 residues. Looked up from germline, CDR1 is WNHNN and CDR2 is SYGVQD (reference sequence). The CDR3 spells CATPGLAAYEQYF. CDR3 DNA: TGCGCCACCCCGGGACTAGCGGCCTACGAGCAGTACTTC.

The chain carries TRBV9 and TRBJ2-2, with 8 positions matching TRBD1. This CDR3 spans 17 amino acids. The V and J ends lost 2 bases and 2 bases, in that order; junction bases with no gene match: 8. The germline gives CDR1 SGDLS, CDR2 YYNGEE. The chain's CDR3 is CASSVSKDRANTGELFF. The CDR3 DNA reads TGTGCCAGCAGCGTTAGTAAGGACAGGGCAAACACCGGGGAGCTGTTTTTT.

The gene calls are TRBV7-8 and TRBJ2-7, with 13 bases that match TRBD2. The germline CDR1 and CDR2 sequences are SGHVS and FQNEAQ. V shed 5 bases and J 1 base; nucleotides not matched to a gene: 2. This CDR3 has 15 amino acids. The CDR3 nucleotides are TGTGCCAGCAGCGCGGGACTAGCGGGGTCCTACGAGCAGTACTTC. Translating it yields CASSAGLAGSYEQYF. Based on the CDR3 plus reference TRBV7-8 and TRBJ2-7, the full variable domain is GAGVSQSPRYKVAKRGQDVALRCDPISGHVSLFWYQQALGQGPEFLTYFQNEAQLDKSGLPSDRFFAERPEGSVSTLKIQRTQQEDSAVYLCASSAGLAGSYEQYFGPGTRLTVT.

This chain connects TRBV4-1 to TRBJ2-7; D may be TRBD2 (6 bases). The length of the CDR3 is 16 residues. CDR1 and CDR2 from the germline V gene are MGHRA and YSYEKL. V was clipped by 0 bases and J by 4 bases, with 16 bases between them. CDR3: CASSQDSGGRTYEQYF. The CDR3 DNA reads as TGCGCCAGCAGCCAAGATTCTGGAGGGAGAACATACGAGCAGTACTTC.

The rearrangement links TRBV7-9 to TRBJ2-3, with D maybe TRBD2 (6 bases). V dropped 5 bases and J dropped 0 bases, with 9 bases sitting between them. Germline V lookup: CDR1 SEHNR, CDR2 FQNEAQ (reference sequence). This CDR3 region has 14 residues. In nucleotides, the CDR3 is TGTGCCAGCAGCGCCGGGACTAGCACAGATACGCAGTATTTT. It encodes CASSAGTSTDTQYF.

This sequence joins TRBV5-4 and TRBJ2-5; maybe TRBD2 (5 bases). The length of the CDR3 is 11 residues. V was clipped by 6 bases and J by 3 bases, with 6 bases between them. Germline V gene data show CDR1 as SGHNT and CDR2 as YYREEE (reference sequence). Here the CDR3 reads CASTGKETQYF. CDR3 in DNA: TGTGCCAGCACGGGGAAAGAGACCCAGTACTTC.

The V and J genes are TRBV7-9 and TRBJ1-1; no reliable D call. This CDR3 is built from 15 residues. V was pared by 3 bases and J by 1 base, with 12 bases between. Germline-derived CDR1 and CDR2 are SEHNR and FQNEAQ (reference sequence). The CDR3 sequence is CASSFHRQENTEAFF. The CDR3, as DNA: TGTGCCAGCAGCTTTCATCGGCAGGAGAACACTGAAGCTTTCTTT.

The gene calls are TRBV10-2 and TRBJ2-7; 9 bases map to TRBD2. V trimming: 4 bases; J trimming: 0 bases; junction bases outside the gene matches: 7. Germline assignment: CDR1 WSHSY and CDR2 SAAADI. The CDR3 loop spans 16 amino acids. The CDR3 sequence is CASSVAGDPSSYEQYF. In DNA form, the CDR3 reads TGCGCCAGCAGTGTAGCGGGAGATCCTAGCTCCTACGAGCAGTACTTC.

The table lists this clone with a few counts. The chain links TRBV7-9 to TRBJ2-5; TRBD1 aligns across 7 bases. The J call could be wrong; TRBJ2-7 is a better fit for the DNA end. Germline V gene sequence: CDR1 SEHNR, CDR2 FQNEAQ (reference sequence). The CDR3 covers 14 residues. The CDR3 spells CASSTGQRVYEQYF. In DNA form, the CDR3 reads TGTGCCAGCAGCACGGGACAGCGAGTCTACGAGCAGTACTTC.

This chain connects TRBV5-1 to TRBJ2-7, with TRBD2 as a possible D gene (5 bases). From germline, CDR1 is SGHRS and CDR2 YFSETQ. The V end was cut by 3 bases, the J end by 3 bases, with 16 bases between. The CDR3 covers 15 residues. In nucleotides, the CDR3 is TGCGCCAGCAGCTCAGCCCCATCGGAGGTCTACGAGCAGTACTTC. It yields the protein CASSSAPSEVYEQYF.

The chain combines TRBV6-5 with TRBJ2-7, with 7 positions matching TRBD1. V was clipped by 6 bases and J by 1 base; unmatched bases: 6. Looked up from germline, CDR1 is MNHEY and CDR2 is SVGAGI. The length of the CDR3 is 14 residues. The CDR3 DNA reads as TGTGCCAGCAGCGGGACAGCTCCTTCCTACGAGCAGTACTTC. Translated: CASSGTAPSYEQYF.